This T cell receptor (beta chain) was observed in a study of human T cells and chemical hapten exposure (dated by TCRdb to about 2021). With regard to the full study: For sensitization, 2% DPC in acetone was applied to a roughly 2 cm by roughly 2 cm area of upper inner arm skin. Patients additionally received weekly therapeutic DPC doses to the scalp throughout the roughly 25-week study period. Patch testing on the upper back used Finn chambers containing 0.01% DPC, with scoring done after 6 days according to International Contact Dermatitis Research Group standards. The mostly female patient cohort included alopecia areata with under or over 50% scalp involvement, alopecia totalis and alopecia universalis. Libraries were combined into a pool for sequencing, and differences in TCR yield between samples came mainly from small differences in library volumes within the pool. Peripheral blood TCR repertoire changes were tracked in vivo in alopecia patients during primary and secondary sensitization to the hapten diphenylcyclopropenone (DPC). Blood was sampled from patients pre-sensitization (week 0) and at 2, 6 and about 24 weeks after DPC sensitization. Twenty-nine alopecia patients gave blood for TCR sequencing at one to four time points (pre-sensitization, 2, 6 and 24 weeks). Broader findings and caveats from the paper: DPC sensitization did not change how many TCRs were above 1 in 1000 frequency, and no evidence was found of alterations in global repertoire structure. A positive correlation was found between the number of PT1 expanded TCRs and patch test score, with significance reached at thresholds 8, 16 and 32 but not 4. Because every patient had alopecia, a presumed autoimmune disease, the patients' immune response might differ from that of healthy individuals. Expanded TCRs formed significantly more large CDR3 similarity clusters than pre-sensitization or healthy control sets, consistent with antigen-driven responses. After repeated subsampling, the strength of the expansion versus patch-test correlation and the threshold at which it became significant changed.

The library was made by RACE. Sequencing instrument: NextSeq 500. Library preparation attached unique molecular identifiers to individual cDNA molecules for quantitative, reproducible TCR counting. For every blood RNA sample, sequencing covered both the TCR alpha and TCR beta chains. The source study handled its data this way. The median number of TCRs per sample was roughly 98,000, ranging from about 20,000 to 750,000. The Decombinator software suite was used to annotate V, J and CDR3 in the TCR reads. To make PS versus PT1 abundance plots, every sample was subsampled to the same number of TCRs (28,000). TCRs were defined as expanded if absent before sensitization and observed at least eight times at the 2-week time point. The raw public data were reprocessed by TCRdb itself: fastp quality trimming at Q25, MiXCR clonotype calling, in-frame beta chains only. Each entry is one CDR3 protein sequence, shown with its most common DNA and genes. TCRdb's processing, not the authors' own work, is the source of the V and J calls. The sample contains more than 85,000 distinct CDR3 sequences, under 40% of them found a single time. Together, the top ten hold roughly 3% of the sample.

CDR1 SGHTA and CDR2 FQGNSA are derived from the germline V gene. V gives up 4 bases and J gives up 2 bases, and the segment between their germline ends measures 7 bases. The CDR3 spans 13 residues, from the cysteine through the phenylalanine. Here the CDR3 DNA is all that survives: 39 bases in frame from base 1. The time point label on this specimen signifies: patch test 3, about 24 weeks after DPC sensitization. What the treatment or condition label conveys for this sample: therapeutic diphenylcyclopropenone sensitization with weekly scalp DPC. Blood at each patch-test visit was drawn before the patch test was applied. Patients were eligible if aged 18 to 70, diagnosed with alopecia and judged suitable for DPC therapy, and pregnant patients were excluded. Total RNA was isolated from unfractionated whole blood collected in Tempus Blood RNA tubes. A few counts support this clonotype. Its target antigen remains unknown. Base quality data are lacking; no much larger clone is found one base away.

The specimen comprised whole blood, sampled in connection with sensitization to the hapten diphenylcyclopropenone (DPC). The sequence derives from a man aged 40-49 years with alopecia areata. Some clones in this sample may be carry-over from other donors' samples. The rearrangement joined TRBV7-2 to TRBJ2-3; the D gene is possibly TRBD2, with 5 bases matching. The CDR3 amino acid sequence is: CASSWEHTDTQYF. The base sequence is TGTGCCAGCAGCTGGGAGCACACAGATACGCAGTATTTT.